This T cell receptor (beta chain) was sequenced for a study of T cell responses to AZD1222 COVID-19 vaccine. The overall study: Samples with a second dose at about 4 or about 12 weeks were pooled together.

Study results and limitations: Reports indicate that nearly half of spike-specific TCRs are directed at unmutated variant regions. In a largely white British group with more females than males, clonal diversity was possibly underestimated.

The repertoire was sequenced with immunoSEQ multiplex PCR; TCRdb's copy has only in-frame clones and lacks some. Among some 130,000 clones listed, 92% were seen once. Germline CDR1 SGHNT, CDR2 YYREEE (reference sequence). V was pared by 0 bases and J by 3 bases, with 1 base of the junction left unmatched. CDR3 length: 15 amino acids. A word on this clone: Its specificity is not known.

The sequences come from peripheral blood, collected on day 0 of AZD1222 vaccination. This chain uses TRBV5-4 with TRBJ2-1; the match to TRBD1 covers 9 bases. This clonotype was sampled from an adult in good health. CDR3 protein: CASSLGQGGYNEQFF. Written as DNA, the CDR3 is TGTGCCAGCAGCTTGGGACAGGGGGGCTACAATGAGCAGTTCTTC.